Shown below are 9 T cell receptor beta chains from a single sample sequenced in a study of CD8 T cells in Susac syndrome (dated by TCRdb to 2018 to 2020). Library method: the immunoSEQ multiplex PCR assay. RNA was extracted using the RNeasy kit, and roughly 0.45 to 1 microgram was reverse transcribed with random hexamers. TCRdb reanalyzed the raw reads on its own, using fastp at Q25 for trimming and MiXCR for clone calling, and kept in-frame beta chains. When rows share a CDR3 protein, they turn into one entry using the most common DNA and genes. For this sample the table gives around 79,000 distinct CDR3 sequences, of which roughly 95% were detected only once. The ten largest clonotypes hold about 0.5% of the sample. Input material: CD8+ T cells from PBMCs. The source of these receptors is a human donor with Susac syndrome.

The V and J genes are TRBV3-1 and TRBJ2-3; possibly TRBD2 for D (6 bases). Germline CDR1 is LGHDT and CDR2 is YNNKEL (reference sequence). The CDR3 is 17 residues long. V was trimmed by 2 bases and J by 2 bases, leaving 17 bases between them. CDR3 in amino acids: CASSQTVRLAITDTQYF. The CDR3 DNA follows: TGTGCCAGCAGCCAAACGGTCCGGCTAGCGATCACAGATACGCAGTATTTT.

V usage is TRBV29-1 and J usage is TRBJ2-7, with a tentative D call TRBD2 (6 bases). Trimming stripped 5 bases from V and 0 bases from J, with 8 bases between. There are 12 residues in the CDR3. Germline loops: CDR1 SQVTM, CDR2 ANQGSEA. CDR3 loop: CSVQEGSYEQYF. For the CDR3, the DNA is TGCAGCGTTCAGGAGGGCTCCTACGAGCAGTACTTC.

The chain joins TRBV9 to TRBJ2-5, with D uncertain. V was trimmed by 1 base and J by 5 bases, leaving 9 bases between them. This CDR3 is 13 amino acids long. In germline, CDR1 is SGDLS, CDR2 YYNGEE. CDR3 region: CASSVTVLETQYF. CDR3 nucleotide sequence: TGTGCCAGCAGCGTAACAGTGCTCGAGACCCAGTACTTC.

This sequence joins TRBV11-2 and TRBJ2-7, with D possibly TRBD2 on 5 matching bases. The V gene's germline CDR1 is SGHAT and CDR2 FQNNGV. V lost 0 bases, J lost 9 bases, and 15 bases lay in between. The CDR3 has 14 residues. CDR3 DNA sequence: TGTGCCAGCAGCTTAGATGAGGGTTTTCGGGGGCAGTACTTC. Encoded protein: CASSLDEGFRGQYF.

The chain carries TRBV21-1 and TRBJ1-2; no DNA check was done on the table's D call, TRBD1. TRBV21-1 corresponds to a pseudogene. This CDR3 contains 14 residues. This CDR3 reads CASSKLGGAVGYTF. CDR3 DNA: TGTGCCAGCAGCAAATTAGGGGGGGCGGTTGGCTACACCTTC.

Only one count was recorded for this clonotype. The chain couples TRBV29-1 to TRBJ2-5, with no clear D. Germline CDR1 and CDR2: SQVTM and ANQGSEA. Trimming removed 1 base from V and 3 bases from J, with 6 bases in between. The CDR3 sequence is 12 residues long. CDR3 amino acids: CSVEGTEETQYF. In DNA form, the CDR3 reads TGCAGCGTTGAAGGGACGGAAGAGACCCAGTACTTC.

The chain combines TRBV7-3 with TRBJ2-1; a possible D gene is TRBD2 (5 bases). This CDR3 has 14 amino acids. CDR1 and CDR2 from the germline V gene are SGHTA and FQGTGA. Trimming took off 5 bases at V and 5 bases at J, with 13 bases between the two ends. CDR3 region: CASSPDSTHNEQFF. CDR3 in DNA: TGTGCCAGCAGCCCGGACTCGACGCACAATGAGCAGTTCTTC.

The chain employs TRBV23-1 and TRBJ1-5; D might be TRBD1 (5 bases). TRBV23-1 is assigned to the ORF class and has an uncertain function. The CDR3 runs to 13 residues. With 6 bases removed from V and 3 bases from J, the gap between germline ends came to 9 bases. The CDR3 loop reads CASSRQYNQPQHF. CDR3 bases: TGCGCCAGCAGCCGACAGTACAATCAGCCCCAGCATTTT.

The chain couples TRBV19 to TRBJ1-1, with unresolved D. CDR3 size: 14 residues. Germline assignment: CDR1 LNHDA and CDR2 SQIVND (reference sequence). The V end was cut by 3 bases, the J end by 4 bases, with 12 bases between. The CDR3: CASSMSRRGTEAFF. The CDR3 DNA sequence: TGTGCCAGTAGTATGTCTAGGCGGGGCACTGAAGCTTTCTTT.